Sequencing of this T cell receptor beta chain was carried out in a study of shared clonotypes between healthy human individuals (dated by TCRdb to about 2020). Study-wide context: A few men and two women, aged 18 to 49 years, made up the cohort. For each donor, CD4 naive and CD4 memory were each given three plates, CD8 naive was given two plates, and CD8 memory was given one plate. The study deeply sequenced blood TCR repertoires of about 5 healthy adults to estimate repertoire size and the extent of clonotype sharing between individuals. Between about 0.9 and 8.9 billion PBMCs per donor were obtained by leukapheresis. Libraries were prepared and TCR repertoires were sequenced by different laboratories using diverse techniques, in order to increase sequencing depth and limit assay-specific biases.

The germline V gene yields SGDLS for CDR1 and YYNGEE for CDR2. Taken from cysteine to phenylalanine, the CDR3 has 14 residues. Here the CDR3 DNA is all that survives: 42 bases in frame from base 1. Trimming at the junction amounts to 3 bases on V and 5 bases on J, and the germline ends lie 12 bases apart. Healthy HIV-negative adults with no recently reported acute infections or vaccinations were included as donors. All donors were Caucasian adults living in Nashville, Tennessee, USA. CD4+ T cells were enriched through magnetic negative selection, after which naive cells were positively selected on CD45RA and the remaining negative fraction served as the memory subset. After blood collection by leukapheresis, PBMCs were isolated using Ficoll-Histopaque density gradient centrifugation and then cryopreserved in the vapor phase of liquid nitrogen. Purity and quantity of every magnetically sorted T cell population were checked by analytical flow cytometry. From each sorted fraction, genomic DNA was isolated and quantified by UV absorbance on a Nanodrop 2000c.

The full study reports these points: Sharing across a handful of donors was observed for around 5% of naive CD4, 3% to 3.5% of naive CD8, about 2.3% of memory CD4, and around 0.44% of memory CD8 clonotypes. Pairwise subsampling indicated that sequencing depth was expected to affect the degree of clonotype sharing among donors. Compared with non-shared clonotypes, the clonotypes found in all four sorted-subset donors had higher generation probabilities. Sampling was restricted to blood, and TCR repertoires in tissues likely differ from the TCR repertoires found in blood. Even with the large sequencing depth, rarefaction of the sorted-subset datasets indicated that sequencing was incomplete. Because the study included a small number of donors, the genetic and exposure-history diversity represented was limited. Naive subsets generally had larger estimated clonotype richness than memory subsets.

Using the deep immunoSEQ assay, TCR CDR3 regions were amplified from genomic DNA by multiplex PCR. Genomic DNA extracted from each cell subset was distributed evenly over all wells of several immunoSEQ 96-well plates, and each plate served as one replicate. Each replicate PCR for sorted subsets received around 210 ng genomic DNA, equal to about 30,000 T cell genomes. Purified libraries were quantified with a Qubit 3.0 fluorometer, sized on a Bioanalyzer 2100, and re-quantified with the KAPA Library Quantification kit. Each immunoSEQ 96-well plate was sequenced on its own single-read 150-cycle Illumina NextSeq 550 flow cell. Per the authors' processing: Because only junctional sequences without quality scores were contained in the immunoSEQ output, filtering matching that applied to full-length reads could not be performed. Sequences were annotated with PyIR, a Python wrapper for IgBLAST v1.9, using IMGT germline references to assign V/J genes and CDR3. Any read was removed if the V/J assignment was weak (E-value above 1e-6), the CDR3 was missing, or the read contained stop codons, out-of-frame junctions, or ambiguous translated residues. V3J clonotypes were defined as sequences sharing the same inferred V gene, J gene, and CDR3 amino acid sequence. Percentage overlap between repertoires was computed as shared unique clonotypes divided by the size of the smaller repertoire. Richness of each repertoire was evaluated using RTK rarefaction, the Chao1 estimator, and Recon v2.1 estimates of unobserved clonotypes. For all TCRbeta clonotypes obtained by the gDNA method from a handful of donors, generation probabilities were computed with OLGA. This is the immuneACCESS table as TCRdb keeps it, with only in-frame sequences that have V and J called. A part of the clones is gone; compared with another copy, unresolved V genes explain less than half, and the rest is unexplained. V and J calls and clone size come straight from that table; D and trimming were deduced from the DNA. The sample data list 2,500,000 or so clones, and just over 90% of these were observed just once. The ten biggest clones cover more than 0.12% of the sample.

As for this clone: This clone's antigen is unknown. No base quality information exists; no much larger clone differs at one position.

The sequence came from a man between 18 and 35 years old in good health. The chain is made from TRBV9 and TRBJ1-3; perhaps TRBD1 is the D gene, with 6 bases matching. The sequenced sample consisted of naive CD4+ T cells sorted from blood. This specimen's cell subset or site label, interpreted: CD45RA+ positively selected. This receptor carries the CDR3 CASSARDTRNTIYF. The DNA is as follows: TGTGCCAGCAGCGCCCGGGACACAAGAAACACCATATATTTT.